These 18 T cell receptor beta chains were all obtained from the same sample, sequenced in a study of blood T cells in healthy people across ages. Next came a second PCR, run for about 6 to 11 cycles, which used a sample-barcoded 5' primer along with a J-beta primer mix. From the 5' RACE reads, TCRdb called clonotypes with MiXCR, one entry per CDR3 protein. The sample consists of over 700,000 distinct CDR3 sequences, around 25% of them appearing once. In addition, the sample was reused for a study of T cells of mothers and their children.

The sequenced sample consisted of blood. The source is a boy aged 5-17 years in good health.

This clonotype was seen a few times. This chain uses TRBV7-9 with TRBJ2-5; possibly TRBD2 for D (6 bases). Matching the DNA end better, TRBJ2-1 makes the J call doubtful. CDR1 is SEHNR and CDR2 is FQNEAQ in the germline V gene (reference sequence). This CDR3 has 13 residues. This CDR3 reads CASPPGPGDEQFF. The DNA for the CDR3 is TGTGCCAGTCCCCCCGGCCCGGGGGATGAGCAGTTCTTC.

The chain couples TRBV5-1 to TRBJ2-1, with D unresolved. TRBJ2-7 matches the DNA end more closely, so the J call is doubtful. Germline loops: CDR1 SGHRS, CDR2 YFSETQ. CDR3 length: 16 amino acids. The CDR3 loop is CASSSSAADLTYEQYF. DNA of the CDR3: TGCGCCAGCAGCTCCTCCGCGGCGGACCTGACCTACGAGCAGTACTTC.

The J gene is TRBJ1-1, the V gene TRBV11-2; TRBD1 is a possible D gene (6 bases). This CDR3 is 13 amino acids long. Trimming left V 5 bases short and J 1 base short, with 8 bases between. Germline V lookup: CDR1 SGHAT, CDR2 FQNNGV. The CDR3 sequence: CASSRDKNTEAFF. CDR3 sequence (DNA): TGTGCCAGCAGCCGGGACAAGAACACTGAAGCTTTCTTT.

This clonotype was counted only a few times. This chain links TRBV28 with TRBJ2-5; a possible D gene is TRBD2 (6 bases). The germline CDR1 and CDR2 sequences are MDHEN and SYDVKM. The V and J ends lost 7 bases and 4 bases respectively, with 16 bases between them. This CDR3 has 14 residues. The CDR3, as DNA: TGTGCCAGCACGTCCATGGGACTTTTAGAGACCCAGTACTTC. Translation gives CASTSMGLLETQYF.

The chain carries TRBV3-1 and TRBJ2-5; 7 bases are a match to TRBD1. This CDR3 contains 12 residues. V was clipped by 7 bases and J by 4 bases; unmatched bases: 3. Germline V gene lookup returns CDR1 LGHDT and CDR2 YNNKEL (reference sequence). The CDR3 DNA reads TGTGCCAGCAAGGGACAGTTAGAGACCCAGTACTTC. Its translation: CASKGQLETQYF.

The chain combines TRBV29-1 with TRBJ2-3; the D gene is possibly TRBD1 (6 bases). V was clipped by 2 bases and J by 4 bases, with 16 bases between them. Germline-derived CDR1 and CDR2 are SQVTM and ANQGSEA. The CDR3 totals 15 residues. This CDR3 is CSVEKQGRWADTQYF. The CDR3 DNA sequence: TGCAGCGTTGAAAAACAGGGTCGGTGGGCAGATACGCAGTATTTT.

This clonotype came up a few times. The chain joins TRBV4-3 to TRBJ2-5, with 7 bases aligning to TRBD1. CDR3 length: 17 amino acids. Trimming cost V 1 base and J 1 base; bases outside gene matches: 9. Germline V gene sequence: CDR1 LGHNA, CDR2 YSLEER. In DNA, the CDR3 is TGCGCCAGCAGCCAAGTGGGTAGTAGGGGGCTCCAAGAGACCCAGTACTTC. This sequence encodes CASSQVGSRGLQETQYF.

The chain carries TRBV3-1 and TRBJ2-5; the match to TRBD1 covers 8 bases. The CDR3 contains 16 residues. The germline CDR1 and CDR2 sequences are LGHDT and YNNKEL (reference sequence). After removal of 6 bases from V and 5 bases from J, the junction contained 14 bases not matched to a gene. The CDR3 here is CASSHGDRGSLETQYF. DNA for the CDR3: TGTGCCAGCAGTCACGGAGACAGGGGCTCGTTGGAGACCCAGTACTTC.

This clonotype appeared a few times. The V call is TRBV28, the J call TRBJ2-5, with TRBD2 identical over 9 bases. The CDR3 loop spans 16 amino acids. In germline, CDR1 is MDHEN, CDR2 SYDVKM. After removal of 2 bases from V and 5 bases from J, the junction contained 9 bases not matched to a gene. CDR3 loop: CASSLGVAGVLETQYF. Written as DNA, the CDR3 is TGTGCCAGCAGTTTAGGGGTAGCGGGAGTCTTGGAGACCCAGTACTTC.

The J gene is TRBJ1-6, the V gene TRBV2; weak D call: TRBD1 (6 bases). Germline CDR1 reads SNHLY; CDR2 reads FYNNEI. This CDR3 comprises 16 residues. Trimming left V 5 bases short and J 3 bases short, with 14 bases between. In nucleotides, the CDR3 is TGTGCCAGCAGTCTATTACAGGGAGGCTATAATTCACCCCTCCACTTT. As protein: CASSLLQGGYNSPLHF.

This clonotype was observed a few times. V gene TRBV27 combines with J gene TRBJ2-5; D gene uncertain. The end of the DNA is better explained by TRBJ2-7, so the J call may be wrong. Per the germline V gene, CDR1 is MNHEY and CDR2 is SMNVEV (reference sequence). This CDR3 spans 13 amino acids. For the CDR3, the DNA is TGTGCCAGCAGTTCAAGGGAAATCTACGAGCAGTACTTC. Encoded protein: CASSSREIYEQYF.

This chain joins TRBV4-1 and TRBJ2-7, with D tentatively TRBD2 (6 bases). The length of the CDR3 is 15 residues. CDR1 and CDR2 from the germline V gene are MGHRA and YSYEKL. V dropped 0 bases and J dropped 5 bases, with 14 bases sitting between them. The CDR3 sequence is CASSQEHPGVNEQYF. The CDR3 nucleotides are TGCGCCAGCAGCCAAGAACATCCGGGAGTAAACGAGCAGTACTTC.

The rearrangement uses TRBV30 and TRBJ2-6, with no clear D. Germline lookup yields CDR1 GTSNPN and CDR2 SVGIG (reference sequence). Trimming shortened V by 5 bases and J by 0 bases, and 8 bases separated the two germline ends. The CDR3 covers 14 residues. CDR3 sequence reads: CAWPPSSGANVLTF. The CDR3 bases are TGTGCCTGGCCGCCCAGCTCTGGGGCCAACGTCCTGACTTTC.

This CDR3 is CASSVGLLLDEQFF. For the CDR3, the DNA is TGTGCCAGCAGTGTCGGTCTTCTCCTCGATGAGCAGTTCTTC. V usage is TRBV27 and J usage is TRBJ2-1; the D is unclear. In germline, CDR1 is MNHEY, CDR2 SMNVEV (reference sequence). The CDR3 is 14 amino acids. Trimming took 5 bases from V and 8 from J, leaving 16 bases between them.

This clonotype was found a few times. The chain links TRBV10-3 to TRBJ1-5; D not resolved. Germline V CDR1 and CDR2: ENHRY, SYGVKD. The CDR3 is made up of 12 amino acids. V shed 2 bases and J shed 7 bases, with 6 bases lying between them. CDR3 sequence (DNA): TGTGCCATCAGTGAGGGAAGGCAGCCCCAGCATTTT. Translating it yields CAISEGRQPQHF.

J is TRBJ2-4 and V is TRBV20-1, with 11 bases identical to TRBD2. The CDR3 totals 16 residues. Germline loops: CDR1 DFQATT, CDR2 SNEGSKA (reference sequence). V was clipped by 3 bases and J by 6 bases; unmatched bases: 10. CDR3 DNA: TGCAGTGCTAGTGTGGACATAGCGGGAGGGCGAAACATTCAGTACTTC. Protein sequence: CSASVDIAGGRNIQYF.

This clonotype was recorded a few times. This sequence joins TRBV15 and TRBJ2-4; possibly TRBD1 for D (6 bases). The CDR3 loop spans 15 amino acids. CDR1 and CDR2 from the germline V gene are LNHNV and YYDKDF (reference sequence). V was shortened by 6 bases and J by 1 base, with 13 bases between the two germline ends. Written as DNA, the CDR3 is TGTGCCACCAGACCCGGACAGCTGGCCAAAAACATTCAGTACTTC. This codes for CATRPGQLAKNIQYF. Based on the CDR3 plus reference TRBV15 and TRBJ2-4, the full variable domain is DAMVIQNPRYQVTQFGKPVTLSCSQTLNHNVMYWYQQKSSQAPKLLFHYYDKDFNNEADTPDNFQSRRPNTSFCFLDIRSPGLGDTAMYLCATRPGQLAKNIQYFGAGTRLSVL.

A few counts support this clonotype. The chain joins TRBV7-3 to TRBJ2-2; no definite D call. CDR1 is SGHTA, CDR2 FQGTGA, per germline. This CDR3 is 14 amino acids long. V gave up 5 bases and J gave up 0 bases, with 7 bases separating them. The CDR3 DNA sequence: TGTGCCAGCAGCCAGAGCGCGAACACCGGGGAGCTGTTTTTT. It translates to CASSQSANTGELFF.